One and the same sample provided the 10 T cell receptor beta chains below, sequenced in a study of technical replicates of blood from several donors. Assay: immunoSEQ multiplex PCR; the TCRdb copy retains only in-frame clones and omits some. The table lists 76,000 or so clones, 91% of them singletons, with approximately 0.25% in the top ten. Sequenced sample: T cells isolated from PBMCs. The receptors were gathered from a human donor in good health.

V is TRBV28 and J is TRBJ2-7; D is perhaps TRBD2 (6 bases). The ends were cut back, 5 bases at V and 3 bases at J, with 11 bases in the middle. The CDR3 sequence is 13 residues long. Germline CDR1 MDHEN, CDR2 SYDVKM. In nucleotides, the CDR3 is TGTGCCAGCAGTCTCGGGACTCTCTACGAGCAGTACTTC. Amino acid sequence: CASSLGTLYEQYF.

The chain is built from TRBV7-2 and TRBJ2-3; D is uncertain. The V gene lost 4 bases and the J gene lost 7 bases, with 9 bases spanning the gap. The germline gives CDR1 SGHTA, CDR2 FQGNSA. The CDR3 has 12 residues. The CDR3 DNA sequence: TGTGCCAGCAGCTACAGCCTGAATACGCAGTATTTT. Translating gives CASSYSLNTQYF.

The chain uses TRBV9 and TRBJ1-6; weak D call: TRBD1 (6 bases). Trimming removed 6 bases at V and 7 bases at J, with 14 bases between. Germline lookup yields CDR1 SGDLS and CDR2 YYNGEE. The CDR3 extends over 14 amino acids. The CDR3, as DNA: TGTGCCAGCAATCCCGGACAGATCAATTCACCCCTCCACTTT. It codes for CASNPGQINSPLHF. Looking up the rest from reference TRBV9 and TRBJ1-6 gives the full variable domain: DSGVTQTPKHLITATGQRVTLRCSPRSGDLSVYWYQQSLDQGLQFLIQYYNGEERAKGNILERFSAQQFPDLHSELNLSSLELGDSALYFCASNPGQINSPLHFGNGTRLTVT.

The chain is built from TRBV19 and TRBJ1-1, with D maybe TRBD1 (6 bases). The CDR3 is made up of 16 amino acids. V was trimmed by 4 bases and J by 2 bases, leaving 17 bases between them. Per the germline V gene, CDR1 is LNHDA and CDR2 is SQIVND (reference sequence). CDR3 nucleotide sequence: TGTGCCAGTAGTACGTCCTTGGGCAGGGGAAACACTGAAGCTTTCTTT. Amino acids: CASSTSLGRGNTEAFF.

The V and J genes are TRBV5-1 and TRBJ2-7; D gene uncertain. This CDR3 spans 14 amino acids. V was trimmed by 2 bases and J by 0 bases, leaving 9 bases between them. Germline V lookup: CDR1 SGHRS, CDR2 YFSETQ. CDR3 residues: CASSLLEHSYEQYF. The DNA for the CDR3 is TGCGCCAGCAGCTTACTCGAGCACTCCTACGAGCAGTACTTC.

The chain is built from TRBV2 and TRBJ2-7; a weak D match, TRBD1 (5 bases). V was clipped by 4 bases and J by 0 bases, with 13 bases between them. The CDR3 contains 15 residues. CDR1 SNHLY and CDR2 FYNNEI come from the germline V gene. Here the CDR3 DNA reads TGTGCCAGCAGTGTGGGCCCAGGGTTCTCCTACGAGCAGTACTTC. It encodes CASSVGPGFSYEQYF.

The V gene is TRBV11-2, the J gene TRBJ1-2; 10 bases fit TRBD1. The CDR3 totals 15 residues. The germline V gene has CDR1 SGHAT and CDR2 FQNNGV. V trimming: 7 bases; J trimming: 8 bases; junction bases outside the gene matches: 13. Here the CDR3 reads CASTDPVGTGVGYTF. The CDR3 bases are TGTGCCAGCACCGACCCAGTGGGGACAGGGGTCGGCTACACCTTC. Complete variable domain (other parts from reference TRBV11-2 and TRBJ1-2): EAGVAQSPRYKIIEKRQSVAFWCNPISGHATLYWYQQILGQGPKLLIQFQNNGVVDDSQLPKDRFSAERLKGVDSTLKIQPAKLEDSAVYLCASTDPVGTGVGYTFGSGTRLTVV.

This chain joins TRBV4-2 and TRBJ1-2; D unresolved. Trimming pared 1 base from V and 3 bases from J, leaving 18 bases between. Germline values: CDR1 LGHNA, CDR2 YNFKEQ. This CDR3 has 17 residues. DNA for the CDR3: TGTGCCAGCAGCCAAGGTACGGGGAAAGAAGCGGACTATGGCTACACCTTC. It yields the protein CASSQGTGKEADYGYTF.

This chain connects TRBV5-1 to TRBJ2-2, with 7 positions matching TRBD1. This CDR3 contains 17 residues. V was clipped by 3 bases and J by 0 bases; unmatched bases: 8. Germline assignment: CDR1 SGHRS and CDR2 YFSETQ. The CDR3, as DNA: TGCGCCAGCAGCTGGGGAAGGACAGGCGCGAACACCGGGGAGCTGTTTTTT. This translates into CASSWGRTGANTGELFF. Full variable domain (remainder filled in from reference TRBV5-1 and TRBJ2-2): KAGVTQTPRYLIKTRGQQVTLSCSPISGHRSVSWYQQTPGQGLQFLFEYFSETQRNKGNFPGRFSGRQFSNSRSEMNVSTLELGDSALYLCASSWGRTGANTGELFFGEGSRLTVL.

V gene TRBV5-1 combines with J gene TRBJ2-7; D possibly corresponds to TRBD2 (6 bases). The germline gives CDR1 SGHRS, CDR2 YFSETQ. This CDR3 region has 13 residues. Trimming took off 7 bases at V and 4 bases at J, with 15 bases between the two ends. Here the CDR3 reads CASFKGLSYEQYF. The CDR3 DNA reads TGCGCCAGCTTCAAGGGACTTTCTTACGAGCAGTACTTC.